What follows are 24 T cell receptor beta chains derived from one specimen sequenced in a study of early stage breast cancer tumors. Sequencing was performed with immunoSEQ multiplex PCR; in TCRdb, only in-frame clones are kept and a portion is missing. The sample contains some 20,000 clones, approximately 82% of which appear only once. Source material: blood. Receptor source: a person aged 65 to 79 with breast cancer.

The chain uses TRBV10-1 and TRBJ1-2; 9 bases fit TRBD1. The CDR3 spans 15 residues. With 0 bases clipped from V and 7 bases from J, the junction kept 6 bases outside the gene matches. Germline values: CDR1 WNHNN, CDR2 SYGVQD (reference sequence). In DNA form, the CDR3 reads TGCGCCAGCAGTGAGTCGAGGACAGGGGCGAGTGGCTACACCTTC. Protein product: CASSESRTGASGYTF.

V gene TRBV6-1 combines with J gene TRBJ2-1, with D possibly matching TRBD2 (7 bases). The CDR3 length is 16 residues. Germline loops: CDR1 MNHNS, CDR2 SASEGT. Deletions cut 3 bases from V and 10 bases from J, with 22 bases between. CDR3 in DNA: TGTGCCAGCAGTGATCAGGTCGGGGGGCTCTACGGAGAGCAGTTCTTC. It is translated as CASSDQVGGLYGEQFF.

This clone showed up just once. V is TRBV28 and J is TRBJ2-7; 8 bases are a match to TRBD2. J lost 3 bases, V lost 5 bases, and 3 bases had no gene match. The germline V gene has CDR1 MDHEN and CDR2 SYDVKM. The CDR3 has 13 residues. This CDR3 is CASSTGGRYEQYF. As DNA, the CDR3 is TGTGCCAGCAGTACGGGGGGGCGCTACGAGCAGTACTTC.

The J gene is TRBJ2-3, the V gene TRBV7-8; TRBD2 agrees at 13 bases. The V gene end was trimmed by 5 bases and the J gene end by 2 bases; junction bases not matched to a gene: 7. CDR1 is SGHVS and CDR2 is FQNEAQ in the germline V gene. CDR3 length equals 17 residues. The chain's CDR3 is CASSPRLAGGYTDTQYF. The CDR3 coding sequence is TGTGCCAGCAGCCCAAGACTAGCGGGGGGCTACACAGATACGCAGTATTTT.

This clone came up once. This chain uses TRBV7-6 with TRBJ2-1, with TRBD2 identical over 7 bases. Germline V gives CDR1 SGHVS, CDR2 FNYEAQ. Unmatched junction bases numbered 12, after V lost 5 bases and J lost 5 bases. The CDR3 runs to 16 residues. This chain's CDR3 is CASSKTLARNDNEQFF. CDR3 coding DNA: TGTGCCAGCAGCAAAACACTAGCGAGAAACGACAATGAGCAGTTCTTC.

V and J are TRBV7-2 and TRBJ2-6, with D unresolved. Trimming pared 10 bases from V and 2 bases from J, leaving 15 bases between. CDR3 length: 15 residues. CDR1 is SGHTA and CDR2 is FQGNSA in the germline V gene. CDR3 amino acids: CATKTRMAGANVLTF. The CDR3 DNA reads TGTGCCACGAAAACCAGGATGGCTGGGGCCAACGTCCTGACTTTC.

The chain employs TRBV7-6 and TRBJ2-5; the match to TRBD2 covers 14 bases. In germline, CDR1 is SGHVS, CDR2 FNYEAQ. V shed 0 bases, J shed 5 bases, and the junction held 5 bases outside the gene matches. The CDR3 runs to 17 residues. CDR3 bases: TGTGCCAGCAGCTTAGCGGGACTAGCGGGGGCTAGGGAGACCCAGTACTTC. Translating it yields CASSLAGLAGARETQYF.

The rearrangement links TRBV2 to TRBJ2-1, with D perhaps matching TRBD1 (5 bases). V was shortened by 1 base and J by 2 bases, with 9 bases between the two germline ends. Germline CDR1 reads SNHLY; CDR2 reads FYNNEI. The CDR3 totals 15 residues. CDR3 nucleotides: TGTGCCAGCAGTGAAGTATCAGGGCCCTACAATGAGCAGTTCTTC. Its translation: CASSEVSGPYNEQFF.

This clone has more than one count but fewer than ten. The chain joins TRBV14 to TRBJ2-5; D call uncertain. CDR1 is SGHDN and CDR2 is FVKESK in the germline V gene. The CDR3 is 12 amino acids. Trimming took 3 bases from V and 3 from J, leaving 5 bases between them. The CDR3 reads CASSHLKETQYF. DNA for the CDR3: TGTGCCAGCAGCCATCTAAAAGAGACCCAGTACTTC.

The chain employs TRBV5-1 and TRBJ1-2; 10 positions agree with TRBD1. The V gene end was trimmed by 0 bases and the J gene end by 4 bases; junction bases not matched to a gene: 6. The CDR3 is 16 residues long. The germline CDR1 and CDR2 sequences are SGHRS and YFSETQ. In nucleotides, the CDR3 is TGCGCCAGCAGCTTGGGACAGGGGGCGATCGGCTATGGCTACACCTTC. Protein product: CASSLGQGAIGYGYTF.

The gene calls are TRBV5-6 and TRBJ2-7; tentative D call: TRBD1 (6 bases). CDR1 and CDR2 (germline): SGHDT, YYEEEE. Trimming took off 7 bases at V and 4 bases at J, with 21 bases between the two ends. This CDR3 has 15 amino acids. This chain's CDR3 is CASENPRQVGYEQYF. The CDR3 DNA reads as TGTGCCAGCGAGAATCCTCGACAGGTTGGTTACGAGCAGTACTTC.

This clone came up a few times. The chain couples TRBV19 to TRBJ1-1; possible D gene TRBD1, 6 bases. In germline, CDR1 is LNHDA, CDR2 SQIVND (reference sequence). Trimming pared 4 bases from V and 4 bases from J, leaving 13 bases between. The CDR3 consists of 14 residues. The CDR3 loop reads CASSTRGAGTEAFF. As DNA, the CDR3 is TGTGCCAGTAGTACCCGGGGGGCTGGCACTGAAGCTTTCTTT.

The chain uses TRBV6-1 and TRBJ1-1; weak D call: TRBD1 (6 bases). V was trimmed by 2 bases and J by 5 bases, leaving 9 bases between them. The CDR3 runs 13 residues. Germline V CDR1 and CDR2: MNHNS, SASEGT. This CDR3 is CASSENRVTEAFF. DNA for the CDR3: TGTGCCAGCAGTGAAAACAGGGTTACTGAAGCTTTCTTT.

The chain couples TRBV9 to TRBJ2-2; 9 bases map to TRBD1. Germline CDR1 reads SGDLS; CDR2 reads YYNGEE. The CDR3 spans 14 residues. The trim removed 3 bases at V and 7 bases at J, leaving 4 bases unmatched. CDR3 in DNA: TGTGCCAGCAGCGACAGGGGGCTTGGCGGGGAGCTGTTTTTT. The encoded protein is CASSDRGLGGELFF.

This chain links TRBV10-3 with TRBJ1-4; no firm D call. From germline, CDR1 is ENHRY and CDR2 SYGVKD. CDR3 length: 13 amino acids. Trimming pared 8 bases from V and 0 bases from J, leaving 7 bases between. The CDR3 loop reads CAIAGSTNEKLFF. CDR3 coding DNA: TGTGCCATCGCCGGGTCAACTAATGAAAAACTGTTTTTT.

The chain couples TRBV30 to TRBJ2-2; TRBD1 is a possible D gene (6 bases). The ends were cut back, 7 bases at V and 2 bases at J, with 11 bases in the middle. The CDR3 sequence is 13 residues long. Germline CDR1 and CDR2: GTSNPN and SVGIG (reference sequence). The CDR3 DNA sequence: TGTGCCTTAAACAGGGAAAACACCGGGGAGCTGTTTTTT. It encodes CALNRENTGELFF.

V and J are TRBV2 and TRBJ2-7; D is unclear. V was shortened by 4 bases and J by 4 bases, with 5 bases between the two germline ends. CDR1 and CDR2 (germline): SNHLY, FYNNEI. The CDR3 extends over 11 amino acids. The CDR3 nucleotides are TGTGCCAGCAGTGGACTTTACGAGCAGTACTTC. Translation: CASSGLYEQYF. Together with reference TRBV2 and TRBJ2-7, the CDR3 gives the full variable domain: EPEVTQTPSHQVTQMGQEVILRCVPISNHLYFYWYRQILGQKVEFLVSFYNNEISEKSEIFDDQFSVERPDGSNFTLKIRSTKLEDSAMYFCASSGLYEQYFGPGTRLTVT.

The count of this clone is one. This sequence joins TRBV7-3 and TRBJ2-3, with D perhaps matching TRBD2 (6 bases). The length of the CDR3 is 17 residues. With 5 bases removed from V and 0 bases from J, the gap between germline ends came to 18 bases. Germline lookup yields CDR1 SGHTA and CDR2 FQGTGA. CDR3 nucleotides: TGTGCCAGCAGCCGAAACCCGCGGGGATCTAGCACAGATACGCAGTATTTT. It yields the protein CASSRNPRGSSTDTQYF.

This clone was seen only once. V gene TRBV25-1 combines with J gene TRBJ1-1, with D uncertain. The germline gives CDR1 MGHDK, CDR2 SYGVNS. V dropped 5 bases and J dropped 2 bases, with 9 bases sitting between them. The CDR3 is 13 residues long. The chain's CDR3 is CASSKILNTEAFF. The CDR3 DNA reads as TGTGCCAGCAGTAAAATTCTTAACACTGAAGCTTTCTTT.

The chain links TRBV7-6 to TRBJ2-6; 7 bases line up with TRBD1. Trimming at V came to 5 bases and at J to 3 bases, leaving 7 bases not matched to a gene. This CDR3 spans 16 amino acids. Germline CDR1 SGHVS, CDR2 FNYEAQ. CDR3 loop: CASSGGQVFGANVLTF. The CDR3 DNA is TGTGCCAGCAGCGGTGGACAGGTCTTTGGGGCCAACGTCCTGACTTTC.

The rearrangement joins TRBV30 to TRBJ2-1; D unresolved. Per the germline V gene, CDR1 is GTSNPN and CDR2 is SVGIG (reference sequence). There are 13 residues in the CDR3. Trimming took 3 bases from V and 2 from J, leaving 8 bases between them. The CDR3 DNA reads as TGTGCCTGGAGCGAGGCAACCTACAATGAGCAGTTCTTC. It yields the protein CAWSEATYNEQFF. The variable domain in full, completed from reference TRBV30 and TRBJ2-1, reads SQTIHQWPATLVQPVGSPLSLECTVEGTSNPNLYWYRQAAGRGLQLLFYSVGIGQISSEVPQNLSASRPQDRQFILSSKKLLLSDSGFYLCAWSEATYNEQFFGPGTRLTVL.

The chain combines TRBV6-1 with TRBJ2-4; D is possibly TRBD2 (6 bases). V dropped 2 bases and J dropped 2 bases, with 10 bases sitting between them. This CDR3 is 15 amino acids long. The germline gives CDR1 MNHNS, CDR2 SASEGT. The CDR3 sequence is CASSESSVTKNIQYF. DNA of the CDR3: TGTGCCAGCAGTGAATCTAGCGTCACCAAAAACATTCAGTACTTC.

This sequence joins TRBV25-1 and TRBJ1-2; D might be TRBD1 (6 bases). Germline lookup yields CDR1 MGHDK and CDR2 SYGVNS. The CDR3 runs to 16 residues. V lost 2 bases to trimming and J lost 5 bases, with 18 bases between them. The CDR3 here is CASSEGAGATPYGYTF. The CDR3 DNA is TGTGCCAGCAGTGAAGGGGCAGGGGCTACCCCATATGGCTACACCTTC.

The V and J genes are TRBV4-1 and TRBJ2-5, with 9 bases identical to TRBD1. The CDR3 consists of 15 residues. The junction had 3 bases not matched to a gene; V was cut back by 4 bases and J by 0 bases. In germline, CDR1 is MGHRA, CDR2 YSYEKL. The CDR3 coding sequence is TGCGCCAGCAGCCGGGGACAGGGCTACCAAGAGACCCAGTACTTC. The encoded protein is CASSRGQGYQETQYF.